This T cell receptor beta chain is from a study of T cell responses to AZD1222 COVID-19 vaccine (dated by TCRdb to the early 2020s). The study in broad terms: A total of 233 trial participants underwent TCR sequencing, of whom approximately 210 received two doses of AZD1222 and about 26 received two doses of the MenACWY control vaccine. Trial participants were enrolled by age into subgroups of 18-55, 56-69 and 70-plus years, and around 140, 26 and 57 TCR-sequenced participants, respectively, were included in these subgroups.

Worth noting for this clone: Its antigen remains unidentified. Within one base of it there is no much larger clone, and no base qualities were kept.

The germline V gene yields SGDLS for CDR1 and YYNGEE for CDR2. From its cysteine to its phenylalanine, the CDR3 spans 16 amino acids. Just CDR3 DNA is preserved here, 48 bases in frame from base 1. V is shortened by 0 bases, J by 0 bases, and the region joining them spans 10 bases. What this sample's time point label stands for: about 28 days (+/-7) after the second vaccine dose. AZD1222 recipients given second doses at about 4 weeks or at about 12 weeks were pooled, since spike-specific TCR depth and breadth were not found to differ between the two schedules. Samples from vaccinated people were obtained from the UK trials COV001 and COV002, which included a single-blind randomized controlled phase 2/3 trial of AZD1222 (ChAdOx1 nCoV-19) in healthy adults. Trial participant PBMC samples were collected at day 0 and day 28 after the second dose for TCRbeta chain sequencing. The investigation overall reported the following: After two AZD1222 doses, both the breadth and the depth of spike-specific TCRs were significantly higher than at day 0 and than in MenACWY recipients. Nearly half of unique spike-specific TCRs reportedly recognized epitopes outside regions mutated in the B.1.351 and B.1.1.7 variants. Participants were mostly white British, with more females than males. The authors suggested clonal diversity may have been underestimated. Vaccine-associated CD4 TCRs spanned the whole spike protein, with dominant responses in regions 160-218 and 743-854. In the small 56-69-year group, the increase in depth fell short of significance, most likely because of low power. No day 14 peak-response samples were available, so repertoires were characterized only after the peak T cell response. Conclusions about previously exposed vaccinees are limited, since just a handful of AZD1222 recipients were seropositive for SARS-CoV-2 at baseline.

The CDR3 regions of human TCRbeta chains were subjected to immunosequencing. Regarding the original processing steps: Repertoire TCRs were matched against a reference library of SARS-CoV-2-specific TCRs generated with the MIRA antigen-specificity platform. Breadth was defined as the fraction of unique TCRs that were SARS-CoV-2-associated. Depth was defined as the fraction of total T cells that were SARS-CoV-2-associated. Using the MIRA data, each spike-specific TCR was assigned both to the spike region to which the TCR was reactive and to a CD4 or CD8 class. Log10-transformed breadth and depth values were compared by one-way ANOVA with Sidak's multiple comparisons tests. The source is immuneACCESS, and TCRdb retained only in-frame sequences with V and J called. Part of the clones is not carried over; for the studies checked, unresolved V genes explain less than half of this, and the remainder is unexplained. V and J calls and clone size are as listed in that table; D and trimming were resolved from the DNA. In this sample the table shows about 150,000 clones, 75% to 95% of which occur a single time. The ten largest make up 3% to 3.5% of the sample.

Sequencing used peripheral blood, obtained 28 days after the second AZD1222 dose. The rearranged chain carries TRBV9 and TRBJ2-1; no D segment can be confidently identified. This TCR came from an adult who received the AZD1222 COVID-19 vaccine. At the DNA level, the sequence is TGTGCCAGCAGCGTAGTAGCCTCAAGCTCCTACAATGAGCAGTTCTTC. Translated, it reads CASSVVASSSYNEQFF.